Shown below are 23 T cell receptor beta chains from a single sample sequenced in a study of identical twins. TCRdb recomputed calls from the 5' RACE reads with MiXCR, one row per CDR3 protein. The repertoire holds 430,000 or so distinct CDR3 sequences, 24% seen once, with approximately 2.9% in the top ten. These data were also filed under a second study, of T cells expressing NK-cell markers.

Sequencing used CD4+ T cells sorted from blood. All receptors come from a woman under 30 in good health.

This sequence joins TRBV7-3 and TRBJ2-1; D perhaps matches TRBD2 (6 bases). Germline V gives CDR1 SGHTA, CDR2 FQGTGA. The CDR3 is 13 amino acids. The germline V and J ends were trimmed by 1 base and 9 bases, with 10 bases remaining between them. This CDR3 reads CASSLSPEGEQFF. Here the CDR3 DNA reads TGTGCCAGCAGCTTAAGCCCGGAGGGTGAGCAGTTCTTC.

This clonotype was observed a few times. The chain employs TRBV20-1 and TRBJ2-7; D is possibly TRBD1 (6 bases). CDR1 and CDR2 from the germline V gene are DFQATT and SNEGSKA (reference sequence). V lost 6 bases, J lost 4 bases, and 16 bases lay in between. The CDR3 has 13 residues. DNA of the CDR3: TGCAGTGCATCCCCGACACAGGGTTACGAGCAGTACTTC. It specifies CSASPTQGYEQYF.

The CDR3 protein is CASSTRLSPGTDTQYF. The CDR3 region has the DNA TGTGCCAGCAGCACCCGACTTAGCCCTGGCACAGATACGCAGTATTTT. The chain combines TRBV7-2 with TRBJ2-3; D ambiguous. The CDR3 totals 16 residues. Deletions cut 5 bases from V and 1 base from J, with 16 bases between. Germline CDR1 is SGHTA and CDR2 is FQGNSA.

The rearrangement uses TRBV20-1 and TRBJ1-1, with 8 bases matching TRBD1. J was trimmed by 1 base and V by 6 bases; bases with no gene match: 7. The CDR3 consists of 14 residues. The V gene's germline CDR1 is DFQATT and CDR2 SNEGSKA (reference sequence). The CDR3 region has the DNA TGCAGTGCCCGATACGGACAGGGGAACACTGAAGCTTTCTTT. Its protein is CSARYGQGNTEAFF.

The gene calls are TRBV5-1 and TRBJ2-1, with D hard to call. The CDR3 spans 14 residues. Germline V gene sequence: CDR1 SGHRS, CDR2 YFSETQ. V was pared by 5 bases and J by 0 bases, with 9 bases between. CDR3 DNA sequence: TGCGCCAGCAGAGCCTCGAGCTCCTACAATGAGCAGTTCTTC. Translation gives CASRASSSYNEQFF.

This clonotype has more than one count but fewer than ten. The rearrangement joins TRBV14 to TRBJ2-1; D may be TRBD2 (6 bases). This CDR3 has 19 residues. Germline CDR1 and CDR2: SGHDN and FVKESK. V lost 1 base and J 5 bases, leaving 24 bases between the germline ends. The CDR3 loop reads CASSQVRRGNSLGHNEQFF. DNA of the CDR3: TGTGCCAGCAGCCAAGTACGGCGCGGGAACTCCCTGGGGCACAATGAGCAGTTCTTC.

This clonotype turned up a few times. The chain uses TRBV11-2 and TRBJ2-3; possibly TRBD2 for D (6 bases). CDR1 is SGHAT and CDR2 is FQNNGV in the germline V gene. There are 15 residues in the CDR3. Trimming pared 5 bases from V and 6 bases from J, leaving 18 bases between. The CDR3 bases are TGTGCCAGCAGCCCCTGGGACTCCCTAGGGGATACGCAGTATTTT. Its protein product is CASSPWDSLGDTQYF.

The table lists this clonotype with a few counts. The V and J genes are TRBV20-1 and TRBJ2-5; 10 bases map to TRBD2. After removal of 0 bases from V and 3 bases from J, the junction contained 19 bases not matched to a gene. The CDR3 is made up of 20 amino acids. Germline V lookup: CDR1 DFQATT, CDR2 SNEGSKA (reference sequence). CDR3 DNA sequence: TGCAGTGCTAGAGATCCGGCTAGCGGGGGCTCCAAAACCTTAGAAGAGACCCAGTACTTC. Translated: CSARDPASGGSKTLEETQYF.

The sample holds a few counts of this clonotype. V and J are TRBV7-9 and TRBJ2-3; unclear D gene. The germline V and J ends were trimmed by 7 bases and 3 bases, with 5 bases remaining between them. CDR1 is SEHNR and CDR2 is FQNEAQ in the germline V gene (reference sequence). The CDR3 covers 11 residues. The chain's CDR3 is CASKVTDTQYF. Written as DNA, the CDR3 is TGTGCCAGCAAGGTAACAGATACGCAGTATTTT.

This rearrangement joins TRBV5-5 to TRBJ2-1; D not resolved. This CDR3 is built from 16 residues. CDR1 and CDR2 from the germline V gene are SGHKS and YYEKEE (reference sequence). V was shortened by 0 bases and J by 5 bases, with 15 bases between the two germline ends. CDR3 sequence: CASSLAYSFVHNEQFF. As DNA, the CDR3 is TGTGCCAGCAGCTTGGCGTATAGCTTCGTCCACAATGAGCAGTTCTTC.

This clonotype was seen at least ten times. V is TRBV7-8 and J is TRBJ2-1; the match to TRBD2 covers 10 bases. V lost 4 bases to trimming and J lost 9 bases; unmatched junction nucleotides: 12. This CDR3 has 16 residues. Germline values: CDR1 SGHVS, CDR2 FQNEAQ. CDR3 amino acids: CASSSDGLAGEGEQFF. The CDR3 nucleotides read TGTGCCAGCAGCTCCGACGGTCTAGCGGGAGAAGGTGAGCAGTTCTTC.

This clonotype was picked up a small number of times. The genes are TRBV12-3 or TRBV12-4 and TRBJ1-2; perhaps TRBD1 as D (6 bases). CDR3 length: 13 amino acids. V lost 7 bases and J 12 bases, leaving 21 bases between the germline ends. The DNA of the CDR3 is TGTGCCAGCAAGGACAGCTCCTCGGCGAGAAACACCTTC. This encodes CASKDSSSARNTF.

A few counts support this clonotype. The genes are TRBV12-3 or TRBV12-4 and TRBJ2-7; TRBD1 matches at 9 bases. V trimming: 4 bases; J trimming: 6 bases; junction bases outside the gene matches: 7. The CDR3 has 14 residues. The CDR3 DNA reads TGTGCCAGCAGTTCCGGACAGGGGAGGTCCGAGCAGTACTTC. This translates into CASSSGQGRSEQYF.

The CDR3 nucleotides read TGTGCCAGCAGACCCGGCAGGAACTATGGCTACACCTTC. Its translation: CASRPGRNYGYTF. The V gene is TRBV7-2, the J gene TRBJ1-2, with D unresolved. The length of the CDR3 is 13 residues. Trimming removed 6 bases from V and 2 bases from J, with 10 bases in between. In germline, CDR1 is SGHTA, CDR2 FQGNSA. Together with reference TRBV7-2 and TRBJ1-2, the CDR3 gives the full variable domain: GAGVSQSPSNKVTEKGKDVELRCDPISGHTALYWYRQSLGQGLEFLIYFQGNSAPDKSGLPSDRFSAERTGGSVSTLTIQRTQQEDSAVYLCASRPGRNYGYTFGSGTRLTVV.

The chain couples TRBV5-1 to TRBJ1-6; D unclear. In germline, CDR1 is SGHRS, CDR2 YFSETQ. The V and J ends lost 1 base and 0 bases respectively, with 8 bases between them. This CDR3 region has 16 residues. In DNA form, the CDR3 reads TGCGCCAGCAGCTTGAGGCAGAGCTCCTATAATTCACCCCTCCACTTT. This translates into CASSLRQSSYNSPLHF. Drawing the rest from reference TRBV5-1 and TRBJ1-6, the complete variable domain is KAGVTQTPRYLIKTRGQQVTLSCSPISGHRSVSWYQQTPGQGLQFLFEYFSETQRNKGNFPGRFSGRQFSNSRSEMNVSTLELGDSALYLCASSLRQSSYNSPLHFGNGTRLTVT.

This sequence joins TRBV6-2 or TRBV6-3 and TRBJ2-7, with D uncertain. V shed 6 bases and J shed 4 bases, with 13 bases lying between them. The V gene's germline CDR1 is MNHEY and CDR2 SVGEGT. The CDR3 extends over 13 amino acids. Written as DNA, the CDR3 is TGTGCCAGCAGGTCCGACGACTCTTACGAGCAGTACTTC. It is translated as CASRSDDSYEQYF.

The gene calls are TRBV5-4 and TRBJ2-3; 13 bases line up with TRBD2. The germline V gene encodes CDR1 SGHNT and CDR2 YYREEE (reference sequence). V dropped 3 bases and J dropped 1; count of bases not matched to a gene: 2. The CDR3 is 16 amino acids. The CDR3 DNA follows: TGTGCCAGCAGCTCCACTAGCGGGGGGGGCACAGATACGCAGTATTTT. Residues: CASSSTSGGGTDTQYF.

The rearrangement uses TRBV13 and TRBJ1-1; TRBD1 is a possible D gene (6 bases). Trimming shortened V by 0 bases and J by 4 bases, and 9 bases separated the two germline ends. There are 14 residues in the CDR3. Per germline, CDR1 PRHDT and CDR2 FYEKMQ (reference sequence). The CDR3 protein is CASSLGQGSTEAFF. The DNA of the CDR3 is TGTGCCAGCAGCTTAGGCCAGGGGAGCACTGAAGCTTTCTTT.

The chain uses TRBV20-1 and TRBJ2-3; 11 nucleotides line up with TRBD2. The CDR3 consists of 15 residues. CDR1 DFQATT and CDR2 SNEGSKA come from the germline V gene (reference sequence). V dropped 5 bases and J dropped 4; count of bases not matched to a gene: 8. The CDR3 protein is CSAPDSGRAADTQYF. The CDR3 nucleotides are TGCAGTGCTCCCGATAGCGGGAGGGCCGCAGATACGCAGTATTTT.

V gene TRBV20-1 combines with J gene TRBJ2-1; D is unresolved. The V gene's germline CDR1 is DFQATT and CDR2 SNEGSKA (reference sequence). V was trimmed by 7 bases and J by 1 base, leaving 8 bases between them. The CDR3 covers 12 residues. CDR3 in amino acids: CSGVISYNEQFF. CDR3 bases: TGCAGTGGCGTGATTTCCTACAATGAGCAGTTCTTC.

J is TRBJ1-1 and V is TRBV20-1; a possible D gene is TRBD1 (5 bases). CDR3 length equals 14 residues. Germline CDR1 reads DFQATT; CDR2 reads SNEGSKA (reference sequence). V gave up 2 bases and J gave up 7 bases, with 17 bases separating them. CDR3 nucleotide sequence: TGCAGTGCTAGAAGGGGACTATCAGAGGGTGAAGCTTTCTTT. It is translated as CSARRGLSEGEAFF.

This clonotype appeared a few times. The chain has TRBV5-1 and TRBJ2-2, with 10 bases lining up with TRBD2. The CDR3 consists of 15 residues. Germline-derived CDR1 and CDR2 are SGHRS and YFSETQ. Unmatched junction bases numbered 4, after V lost 5 bases and J lost 3 bases. The CDR3 loop is CASRPLAGDTGELFF. The CDR3 region has the DNA TGCGCCAGCAGGCCCCTAGCGGGGGACACCGGGGAGCTGTTTTTT.

The J gene is TRBJ2-3, the V gene TRBV5-4; D call uncertain. Trimming removed 5 bases from V and 0 bases from J, with 7 bases in between. The germline gives CDR1 SGHNT, CDR2 YYREEE (reference sequence). The CDR3 spans 13 residues. CDR3 region: CASRSRSTDTQYF. In DNA, the CDR3 is TGTGCCAGCAGGTCCAGGAGCACAGATACGCAGTATTTT.